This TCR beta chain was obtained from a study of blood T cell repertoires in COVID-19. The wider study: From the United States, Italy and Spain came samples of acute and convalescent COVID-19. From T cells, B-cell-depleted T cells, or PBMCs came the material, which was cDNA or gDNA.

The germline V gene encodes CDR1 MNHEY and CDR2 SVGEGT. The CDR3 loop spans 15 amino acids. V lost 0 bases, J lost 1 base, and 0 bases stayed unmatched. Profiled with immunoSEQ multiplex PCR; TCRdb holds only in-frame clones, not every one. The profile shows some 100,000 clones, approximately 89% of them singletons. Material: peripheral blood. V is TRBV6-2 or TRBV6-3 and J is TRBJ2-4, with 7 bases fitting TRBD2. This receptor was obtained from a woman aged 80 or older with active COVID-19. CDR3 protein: CASSYSGGAKNIQYF. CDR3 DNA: TGTGCCAGCAGTTACTCCGGGGGGGCCAAAAACATTCAGTACTTC.